This TCR beta chain was found in a study of blood T cell repertoires in COVID-19. Germline CDR1 and CDR2: MNHEY and SVGAGI. Germline trimming cut 6 bases from V and 3 bases from J; bases unmatched to any gene: 6. CDR3 length: 15 residues. Profiled with immunoSEQ multiplex PCR; TCRdb holds only in-frame clones, not every one. The sample records some 190,000 clones, about four fifths being singletons. The sequence came from a woman in her thirties or forties with COVID-19, enrolled during active disease. Sequenced material: peripheral blood. The V gene is TRBV6-5, the J gene TRBJ1-5, with 9 positions matching TRBD1. The CDR3 spells CASSRDRAPNQPQHF. As DNA, the CDR3 is TGTGCCAGCAGCAGGGACAGGGCCCCCAATCAGCCCCAGCATTTT.